This T cell receptor beta chain was recovered during a study of CD8+CD57+ T cells in acquired aplastic anemia. Study in general: Mean DNA quantity obtained from sorted CD4+ and CD8+ cells was 3.2 ug.

On this clonotype itself: The antigen is unknown.

Points from the study as a whole: In common between the patients and the controls were twenty-nine CD8+ CDR3 sequences. The study found no significant CD8+ Simpson's diversity difference between patients and controls.

It was genomic DNA that served as the template for profiling TCR beta VDJ and CDR3. TCRdb passed the reads through MiXCR, listing each CDR3 protein once. Among 200,000 or so distinct CDR3 sequences, 50% to 75% were seen once, and the ten largest hold 40% to 55%. Sequences were obtained from sorted CD4+, CD8+, or CD8+CD57+ T cells (not recorded which) from PBMCs. The receptor was derived from a human donor with severe aplastic anemia or a healthy control (not recorded which).

As DNA, the CDR3 is TGCAGTGCTAACAATCCGGGAATAGGGACCCAGTACTTC. Protein: CSANNPGIGTQYF. The chain employs TRBV20-1 and TRBJ2-5; D might be TRBD2 (5 bases). CDR3 size: 13 residues. Germline lookup yields CDR1 DFQATT and CDR2 SNEGSKA (reference sequence). Trimming stripped 4 bases from V and 7 bases from J, with 16 bases between.